Listed here are 5 T cell receptor beta chains from one sample, sequenced in a study of cytomegalovirus exposure and HLA in healthy donors. Primers included in the PCR were 60 Vbeta and 13 Jbeta primers. Here immunoSEQ multiplex PCR was the method, and the copy in TCRdb shows in-frame clones only, minus some. The table lists under 150,000 clones, just under 80% of them singletons. Material for sequencing was PBMCs. These receptors came from a man younger than 40 in good health and CMV-seronegative.

J is TRBJ1-2 and V is TRBV18; D might be TRBD1 (5 bases). V was cut by 0 bases and J by 7 bases, with 9 bases left in between. The CDR3 length is 13 residues. Germline V CDR1 and CDR2: KGHSH, LQKENI. CDR3 in amino acids: CASSPPGGAGYTF. The CDR3 bases are TGTGCCAGCTCACCACCGGGGGGAGCTGGCTACACCTTC.

This chain joins TRBV10-1 and TRBJ2-3, with D possibly being TRBD2 (6 bases). The V and J ends lost 7 bases and 3 bases respectively, with 11 bases between them. This CDR3 has 13 amino acids. CDR1 and CDR2 (germline): WNHNN, SYGVQD (reference sequence). CDR3 sequence: CASMLGGTDTQYF. CDR3 DNA: TGCGCCAGCATGCTCGGGGGTACAGATACGCAGTATTTT.

The chain has TRBV5-1 and TRBJ1-1, with 8 bases lining up with TRBD1. The germline gives CDR1 SGHRS, CDR2 YFSETQ. The CDR3 contains 14 residues. Losses at the gene ends were 0 bases for V and 5 bases for J; bases not matched to a gene: 3. The CDR3 coding sequence is TGCGCCAGCAGCTTGGAAACAGGGGGAACTGAAGCTTTCTTT. It yields the protein CASSLETGGTEAFF.

The V gene is TRBV6-1, the J gene TRBJ2-1; 7 bases line up with TRBD1. The junction had 9 bases not matched to a gene; V was cut back by 5 bases and J by 8 bases. CDR1 MNHNS and CDR2 SASEGT come from the germline V gene. This CDR3 contains 14 residues. The CDR3 here is CASSLRDSQDEQFF. The CDR3 region has the DNA TGTGCCAGCAGTCTACGGGACAGCCAGGATGAGCAGTTCTTC.

This clone was seen a single time. The V call is TRBV5-1, the J call TRBJ2-1; TRBD2 aligns across 11 bases. The CDR3 covers 14 residues. The V segment lost 4 bases and the J segment 7 bases; nucleotides outside the gene matches: 4. The V gene's germline CDR1 is SGHRS and CDR2 YFSETQ. The CDR3 is CASSGASGGNEQFF. CDR3 coding DNA: TGCGCCAGCAGCGGCGCTAGCGGGGGGAATGAGCAGTTCTTC.